These T cell receptor beta chains were read from a single sample in a study of lymphopenia after photon versus proton radiotherapy. TCRdb keeps only in-frame clones here, not all; method: immunoSEQ multiplex PCR. The sample lists under 80,000 clones; roughly 86% were seen once. The material was peripheral blood, obtained from a patient treated with photon-based radiotherapy. All receptors derive from a man in his forties or fifties with gastric cancer. Both conserved end residues are part of each CDR3. A D gene is named only where the DNA matches it firmly. Clone sizes are given selectively: once, few, many, or a class where the clone is expanded.

j_gene,d_gene,v_gene,abundance,CDR3aa,CDR3nt
TRBJ1-4,.,TRBV5-5,.,CASNLRGSNEKLFF,TGTGCCAGCAACCTTAGGGGCTCTAATGAAAAACTGTTTTTT
TRBJ2-7,.,TRBV4-1,.,CASSPGGTGRYEQYF,TGCGCCAGCAGCCCCGGAGGAACGGGCAGGTACGAGCAGTACTTC
TRBJ1-3,.,TRBV14,.,CASSLLDLHPGHFSGNTIYF,TGTGCCAGCAGTCTCTTAGACTTACATCCGGGACACTTCTCTGGAAACACCATATATTTT
TRBJ1-5,.,TRBV6-5,.,CASGRGGSNQPQHF,TGTGCCAGCGGGAGGGGGGGGAGCAATCAGCCCCAGCATTTT
TRBJ2-7,.,TRBV6-5,.,CASNWVGEQYF,TGTGCCAGTAATTGGGTCGGCGAGCAGTACTTC
TRBJ2-7,TRBD1,TRBV5-1,.,CASSPGQGAREQYF,TGCGCCAGCAGCCCGGGACAGGGGGCGCGGGAGCAGTACTTC
TRBJ1-4,.,TRBV19,.,CASRRPTNEKLFF,TGTGCCAGTAGGAGACCAACTAATGAAAAACTGTTTTTT
TRBJ1-2,.,TRBV2,.,CAGSGALGGYTF,TGTGCCGGCAGTGGGGCCCTCGGGGGCTACACCTTC
TRBJ1-1,.,TRBV15,few,CATSRDGWAFGWTEAFF,TGTGCCACCAGCAGAGATGGGTGGGCTTTCGGGTGGACTGAAGCTTTCTTT
TRBJ1-4,TRBD1,TRBV18,.,CASSPPNHQDRGLTNEKLFF,TGTGCCAGCTCACCACCGAATCACCAGGACAGGGGGCTGACTAATGAAAAACTGTTTTTT
TRBJ2-5,.,TRBV7-2,.,CASSLNAGYQETQYF,TGTGCCAGCAGCTTAAACGCAGGTTATCAAGAGACCCAGTACTTC
TRBJ2-7,TRBD1,TRBV18,once,CASSPGTVREQYF,TGTGCCAGCTCACCCGGGACAGTCCGCGAGCAGTACTTC
TRBJ2-5,.,TRBV7-2,once,CASSEGLRGETQYF,TGTGCCAGCAGCGAGGGACTCCGAGGGGAGACCCAGTACTTC
TRBJ1-1,.,TRBV5-1,once,CASSLGQYTEAFF,TGCGCCAGCAGCTTGGGTCAGTACACTGAAGCTTTCTTT
TRBJ2-2,.,TRBV5-4,.,CASSYDGTPGELFF,TGTGCCAGCAGCTATGACGGCACACCCGGGGAGCTGTTTTTT
TRBJ1-5,TRBD1,TRBV18,.,CASSTDRGQPQHF,TGTGCCAGCTCAACGGACAGGGGGCAGCCCCAGCATTTT
TRBJ1-6,.,TRBV30,few,CAWRDINSPLHF,TGTGCCTGGAGGGACATAAATTCACCCCTCCACTTT
TRBJ2-7,.,TRBV19,.,CASSIGYREYYEQYF,TGTGCCAGTAGTATAGGGTACAGGGAATACTACGAGCAGTACTTC
TRBJ1-2,TRBD1,TRBV15,.,CATSRDPRRGQGYTF,TGTGCCACCAGCAGAGATCCGCGCAGGGGGCAAGGCTACACCTTC
TRBJ1-6,TRBD1,TRBV4-2,.,CASSPTGTPFGSPLHF,TGTGCCAGCAGCCCGACAGGGACTCCTTTCGGTTCACCCCTCCACTTT
TRBJ2-5,.,TRBV5-1,.,CASSLGATGQETQYF,TGCGCCAGCAGCTTGGGAGCGACGGGCCAAGAGACCCAGTACTTC
TRBJ1-4,TRBD1,TRBV5-1,.,CASSLEGTGNEKLFF,TGCGCCAGCAGCTTGGAGGGGACAGGGAATGAAAAACTGTTTTTT
TRBJ2-2,TRBD1,TRBV5-1,.,CASQPTGGVQGTGELFF,TGCGCCAGCCAGCCGACAGGGGGAGTCCAGGGCACCGGGGAGCTGTTTTTT
TRBJ2-1,TRBD2,TRBV7-9,.,CASSLARLADEQFF,TGTGCCAGCAGCTTAGCTAGACTAGCGGATGAGCAGTTCTTC
TRBJ1-2,TRBD1,TRBV30,once,CAWSGGRGRYGYTF,TGTGCCTGGAGTGGGGGCAGGGGGCGATATGGCTACACCTTC
TRBJ2-7,.,TRBV5-1,.,CASSSPLSYEQYF,TGCGCCAGCAGCTCCCCGCTATCCTACGAGCAGTACTTC
TRBJ1-2,TRBD1,TRBV7-2,.,CASSRDRASNYGYTF,TGTGCCAGCAGTCGGGACAGGGCCTCTAACTATGGCTACACCTTC
TRBJ2-3,TRBD2,TRBV13,.,CASSRGGSTDTQYF,TGTGCCAGCAGCCGGGGGGGGAGTACAGATACGCAGTATTTT
TRBJ2-7,.,TRBV19,.,CASSISWGATYEQYF,TGTGCCAGTAGTATATCCTGGGGGGCCACCTACGAGCAGTACTTC
TRBJ2-2,TRBD1,TRBV7-7,.,CASSPQGAGELFF,TGTGCCAGCAGCCCACAGGGGGCCGGGGAGCTGTTTTTT
TRBJ1-5,.,TRBV30,.,CAWSPGGHFSNQPQHF,TGTGCCTGGAGCCCTGGGGGACACTTTAGCAATCAGCCCCAGCATTTT
TRBJ1-2,.,TRBV30,.,CAWSVGGGNYGYTF,TGTGCCTGGAGTGTTGGGGGAGGGAACTATGGCTACACCTTC
TRBJ1-1,.,TRBV29-1,.,CSVEEGGRGAFF,TGCAGCGTTGAAGAAGGTGGGCGAGGAGCTTTCTTT
TRBJ2-2,TRBD2,TRBV7-9,.,CASRPGLAGPGELFF,TGTGCCAGCAGGCCGGGACTAGCGGGGCCCGGGGAGCTGTTTTTT
TRBJ1-4,.,TRBV30,few,CAWGGHEKLFF,TGTGCCTGGGGTGGACATGAAAAACTGTTTTTT
TRBJ1-3,.,TRBV9,.,CASSPGPRQDTIYF,TGTGCCAGCAGCCCGGGCCCTCGGCAGGACACCATATATTTT
TRBJ2-7,.,TRBV29-1,.,CSVEDNGDEQYF,TGCAGCGTTGAAGATAACGGGGACGAGCAGTACTTC
TRBJ1-2,.,TRBV5-4,.,CASSQEVRSLNYGYTF,TGTGCCAGCAGCCAAGAGGTCAGGAGCCTTAACTATGGCTACACCTTC
TRBJ1-1,.,TRBV5-1,.,CASSLGRPTEAFF,TGCGCCAGCAGCTTGGGACGTCCCACTGAAGCTTTCTTT
TRBJ2-1,TRBD1,TRBV12-5,.,CASGLVQEGTGMFF,TGTGCTAGTGGTTTGGTACAGGAGGGGACAGGGATGTTCTTC
TRBJ2-3,.,TRBV10-3,once,CAISVQGADTQYF,TGTGCCATCAGTGTTCAGGGAGCAGATACGCAGTATTTT
TRBJ1-2,.,TRBV4-1,.,CASSPSPVLTGGSDYGYTF,TGCGCCAGCAGCCCATCACCGGTCTTGACGGGGGGGTCTGACTATGGCTACACCTTC
TRBJ2-5,TRBD1,TRBV5-8,.,CASSSDRGWAETQYF,TGTGCCAGCAGCTCGGACAGGGGATGGGCAGAGACCCAGTACTTC
TRBJ2-1,TRBD2,TRBV5-1,.,CASSFLAGGNEQFF,TGCGCCAGCAGCTTCCTGGCGGGGGGTAATGAGCAGTTCTTC
TRBJ2-3,TRBD2,TRBV10-3,once,CAISGSGLAGAVSTDTQYF,TGTGCCATCAGTGGTTCGGGACTAGCGGGGGCCGTGAGCACAGATACGCAGTATTTT
TRBJ1-6,TRBD1,TRBV7-3,.,CASSKGPGQGKSSPLHF,TGTGCCAGCAGCAAAGGACCGGGACAGGGCAAGAGTTCACCCCTCCACTTT
TRBJ2-2,.,TRBV2,few,CASSEQYTGELFF,TGTGCCAGCAGTGAACAGTACACCGGGGAGCTGTTTTTT